Following are 13 T cell receptor beta chains from one sample sequenced in a study of OX40 agonist ivuxolimab in advanced cancers. TCRdb keeps only in-frame clones here, not all; method: immunoSEQ multiplex PCR. The profile shows 95,000 to 150,000 clones, around 93% of them singletons. The sequenced sample was CD4+ or CD8+ T cells sorted from blood, obtained in a trial of the OX40 agonist ivuxolimab. These receptor sequences come from an adult with an advanced solid tumor such as melanoma, head and neck, liver or kidney cancer.

This rearrangement joins TRBV6-6 to TRBJ2-7; TRBD2 aligns across 9 bases. The V segment lost 7 bases and the J segment 5 bases; nucleotides outside the gene matches: 6. CDR3 length: 13 residues. Germline loops: CDR1 MNHNY, CDR2 SVGAGI (reference sequence). The CDR3 DNA reads TGTGCCAGCACCCAAGCGGGAGGCGACGAGCAGTACTTC. It yields the protein CASTQAGGDEQYF.

This clone has just one count. This sequence joins TRBV7-2 and TRBJ1-1; D remains ambiguous. This CDR3 has 13 residues. Trimming left V 5 bases short and J 3 bases short, with 10 bases between. CDR1 is SGHTA, CDR2 FQGNSA, per germline. The CDR3 sequence is CASSLGLYTEAFF. Here the CDR3 DNA reads TGTGCCAGCAGCCTCGGGCTGTACACTGAAGCTTTCTTT.

The chain recombines TRBV5-1 with TRBJ2-7; D tentatively reads TRBD1 or TRBD2 (5 bases each). This CDR3 region has 14 residues. The germline gives CDR1 SGHRS, CDR2 YFSETQ. V lost 3 bases and J 1 base, leaving 11 bases between the germline ends. The CDR3 protein is CASSSGTGSYEQYF. As DNA, the CDR3 is TGCGCCAGCAGCTCGGGGACGGGTTCCTACGAGCAGTACTTC.

The chain uses TRBV15 and TRBJ2-1; tentative D call: TRBD2 (5 bases). The CDR3 has 10 residues. Germline V gene sequence: CDR1 LNHNV, CDR2 YYDKDF (reference sequence). Trimming took off 10 bases at V and 9 bases at J, with 10 bases between the two ends. CDR3 nucleotide sequence: TGTGCCATAGGGAGACTTGAGCAGTTCTTC. Its protein is CAIGRLEQFF.

The chain uses TRBV9 and TRBJ1-6, with D possibly being TRBD1 (5 bases). Germline values: CDR1 SGDLS, CDR2 YYNGEE. V lost 4 bases to trimming and J lost 5 bases, with 10 bases between them. The CDR3 contains 14 residues. The CDR3 region has the DNA TGTGCCAGCAGCTCCCAGGGTGATAATTCACCCCTCCACTTT. Translated: CASSSQGDNSPLHF.

V usage is TRBV5-5 and J usage is TRBJ2-7, with D perhaps TRBD1 (5 bases). With 4 bases removed from V and 0 bases from J, the gap between germline ends came to 11 bases. There are 14 residues in the CDR3. The germline CDR1 and CDR2 sequences are SGHKS and YYEKEE (reference sequence). The CDR3 here is CASSPDDSSYEQYF. The DNA for the CDR3 is TGTGCCAGCAGCCCCGACGACAGCTCCTACGAGCAGTACTTC.

About this clone: Additional DNA sequences in this sample encode the identical CDR3. The rearrangement uses TRBV9 and TRBJ2-7; TRBD1 aligns across 9 bases. This CDR3 is 14 amino acids long. With V trimmed by 0 bases and J by 2 bases, 0 bases remained unmatched. Germline V gives CDR1 SGDLS, CDR2 YYNGEE. The chain's CDR3 is CASSVGQGAYEQYF. The CDR3 DNA reads as TGTGCCAGCAGCGTAGGACAGGGGGCCTACGAGCAGTACTTC. The full variable domain, its missing parts supplied by reference TRBV9 and TRBJ2-7, is DSGVTQTPKHLITATGQRVTLRCSPRSGDLSVYWYQQSLDQGLQFLIQYYNGEERAKGNILERFSAQQFPDLHSELNLSSLELGDSALYFCASSVGQGAYEQYFGPGTRLTVT.

This clone was recorded only once. J is TRBJ2-3 and V is TRBV5-4; D perhaps matches TRBD2 (5 bases). This CDR3 is 13 amino acids long. V lost 3 bases and J 6 bases, leaving 11 bases between the germline ends. CDR1 is SGHNT and CDR2 is YYREEE in the germline V gene (reference sequence). CDR3 bases: TGTGCCAGCAGCTGGGCCGGGGAGGATACGCAGTATTTT. Protein: CASSWAGEDTQYF.

The chain employs TRBV4-1 and TRBJ1-1, with 7 nucleotides matching TRBD1. Trimming at V came to 2 bases and at J to 0 bases, leaving 9 bases not matched to a gene. The CDR3 is made up of 17 amino acids. Germline V CDR1 and CDR2: MGHRA, YSYEKL. The CDR3 loop is CASSQINRGLMNTEAFF. In DNA form, the CDR3 reads TGCGCCAGCAGCCAAATTAACAGGGGACTTATGAACACTGAAGCTTTCTTT.

V and J are TRBV5-1 and TRBJ2-7, with no clear D. Germline CDR1 and CDR2: SGHRS and YFSETQ. V dropped 0 bases and J dropped 3 bases, with 10 bases sitting between them. The CDR3 is 14 amino acids. The CDR3 coding sequence is TGCGCCAGCAGCTTGGTCGGAGAACGCTACGAGCAGTACTTC. Residues: CASSLVGERYEQYF.

The V and J genes are TRBV28 and TRBJ1-2, with TRBD1 matching 7 bases. After removal of 4 bases from V and 8 bases from J, the junction contained 7 bases not matched to a gene. Looked up from germline, CDR1 is MDHEN and CDR2 is SYDVKM. The length of the CDR3 is 13 residues. The CDR3 nucleotides are TGTGCCAGCAGTTCGACAGGGTGGAGAGGCTACACCTTC. The encoded protein is CASSSTGWRGYTF.

The CDR3 DNA is TGTGCCAGCAGCCCATGGGACAGTAACCTAGCCAAAAACATTCAGTACTTC. Its protein is CASSPWDSNLAKNIQYF. This sequence joins TRBV28 and TRBJ2-4, with 7 nucleotides matching TRBD1. Per germline, CDR1 MDHEN and CDR2 SYDVKM. Losses at the gene ends were 6 bases for V and 0 bases for J; bases not matched to a gene: 11. CDR3 length: 17 amino acids.

The V and J genes are TRBV27 and TRBJ2-1; tentative D call: TRBD2 (6 bases). The CDR3 runs to 18 residues. Germline V gene data show CDR1 as MNHEY and CDR2 as SMNVEV (reference sequence). V lost 6 bases to trimming and J lost 0 bases, with 21 bases between them. This chain's CDR3 is CASRGLLGARTSYNEQFF. The CDR3, as DNA: TGTGCCAGCAGGGGACTTCTAGGGGCCAGGACCTCCTACAATGAGCAGTTCTTC.